One and the same sample provided the 23 T cell receptor beta chains below, sequenced in a study of shared clonotypes between healthy human individuals. The repertoire was sequenced with immunoSEQ multiplex PCR; TCRdb's copy has only in-frame clones and lacks some. The data hold 2 million to 2.5 million clones, with approximately 96% observed a single time. Material for sequencing was naive CD4+ T cells sorted from blood. The subset: CD45RA+ positively selected. These receptor sequences come from a man between 18 and 29 years old in good health.

V is TRBV9 and J is TRBJ2-2; no definite D call. This CDR3 comprises 16 residues. Germline CDR1 SGDLS, CDR2 YYNGEE. V dropped 1 base and J dropped 10 bases, with 20 bases sitting between them. The CDR3 protein is CASSVPTPRAGEELFF. CDR3 DNA: TGTGCCAGCAGCGTACCCACACCTCGGGCTGGGGAGGAGCTGTTTTTT.

The chain combines TRBV19 with TRBJ2-7; TRBD2 matches at 10 bases. Germline V gene data show CDR1 as LNHDA and CDR2 as SQIVND (reference sequence). The CDR3 runs 15 residues. V was clipped by 4 bases and J by 2 bases; unmatched bases: 5. In DNA form, the CDR3 reads TGTGCCAGTAGTAATCTAGCGGGGGCTACCTACGAGCAGTACTTC. Its protein product is CASSNLAGATYEQYF. Variable domain in full (rest from reference TRBV19 and TRBJ2-7): DGGITQSPKYLFRKEGQNVTLSCEQNLNHDAMYWYRQDPGQGLRLIYYSQIVNDFQKGDIAEGYSVSREKKESFPLTVTSAQKNPTAFYLCASSNLAGATYEQYFGPGTRLTVT.

The chain combines TRBV30 with TRBJ2-1; no reliable D call. CDR3 size: 13 residues. V lost 0 bases and J lost 6, with 9 bases in between. Germline values: CDR1 GTSNPN, CDR2 SVGIG (reference sequence). CDR3 sequence (DNA): TGTGCCTGGAGTGTACAGTCTAGCAATGAGCAGTTCTTC. Protein sequence: CAWSVQSSNEQFF.

The chain combines TRBV10-1 with TRBJ1-1; D gene ambiguous. V gave up 10 bases and J gave up 5 bases, with 20 bases separating them. Germline-derived CDR1 and CDR2 are WNHNN and SYGVQD (reference sequence). This CDR3 spans 14 amino acids. CDR3 region: CATSGGSSWTEAFF. The CDR3, as DNA: TGCGCCACCTCAGGAGGATCTAGTTGGACTGAAGCTTTCTTT.

On this clone itself: A much bigger clone sits one base away, suggesting this may be a read error. The chain recombines TRBV7-9 with TRBJ2-7, with no clear D. There are 11 residues in the CDR3. Trimming took 5 bases from V and 0 from J, leaving 2 bases between them. From germline, CDR1 is SEHNR and CDR2 FQNEAQ (reference sequence). The CDR3 protein is CASSISYEQYF. CDR3 sequence (DNA): TGTGCCAGCAGCATCTCCTACGAGCAGTACTTC.

The chain joins TRBV7-9 to TRBJ1-1; no clear D gene. V lost 6 bases, J lost 1 base, and 15 bases lay in between. CDR1 is SEHNR, CDR2 FQNEAQ, per germline (reference sequence). The CDR3 covers 15 residues. The CDR3 here is CASSPRAGPNTEAFF. CDR3 nucleotide sequence: TGTGCCAGCAGTCCCCGGGCGGGCCCGAACACTGAAGCTTTCTTT.

The rearrangement uses TRBV6-1 and TRBJ2-7; 8 bases are a match to TRBD1. Germline assignment: CDR1 MNHNS and CDR2 SASEGT. The CDR3 is 15 residues long. Trimming at V came to 4 bases and at J to 0 bases, leaving 5 bases not matched to a gene. The CDR3 DNA reads TGTGCCAGCAGTGTAGGTACAGGGGGCTCCTACGAGCAGTACTTC. Its translation: CASSVGTGGSYEQYF.

V and J are TRBV6-5 and TRBJ2-5; D is perhaps TRBD2 (5 bases). The CDR3 runs 13 residues. Germline loops: CDR1 MNHEY, CDR2 SVGAGI. V was pared by 6 bases and J by 5 bases, with 13 bases between. The CDR3 DNA is TGTGCCAGCAGCCGACCCGGGGAGGAGACCCAGTACTTC. Translated: CASSRPGEETQYF.

With regard to this clone: The sample holds other DNA sequences that translate to the same CDR3. This chain connects TRBV29-1 to TRBJ1-5; possible D gene TRBD1, 5 bases. Germline V gene data show CDR1 as SQVTM and CDR2 as ANQGSEA. The CDR3 contains 13 residues. V was pared by 5 bases and J by 1 base, with 9 bases between. The CDR3 region is CSVRGGSNQPQHF. CDR3 DNA: TGCAGCGTTAGGGGAGGAAGCAATCAGCCCCAGCATTTT.

The J gene is TRBJ1-1, the V gene TRBV5-1; 7 nucleotides align to TRBD1. Unmatched junction bases numbered 10, after V lost 4 bases and J lost 1 base. The CDR3 consists of 16 residues. CDR1 and CDR2 from the germline V gene are SGHRS and YFSETQ. In DNA form, the CDR3 reads TGCGCCAGCAGCCCCACTAAGGGGGCCAGGAACACTGAAGCTTTCTTT. It encodes CASSPTKGARNTEAFF. Based on the CDR3 plus reference TRBV5-1 and TRBJ1-1, the full variable domain is KAGVTQTPRYLIKTRGQQVTLSCSPISGHRSVSWYQQTPGQGLQFLFEYFSETQRNKGNFPGRFSGRQFSNSRSEMNVSTLELGDSALYLCASSPTKGARNTEAFFGQGTRLTVV.

A remark on this clone: The sample holds other DNA sequences that translate to the same CDR3. The rearrangement links TRBV29-1 to TRBJ2-5; the D gene is possibly TRBD2 (6 bases). CDR3 length: 12 residues. Trimming took 3 bases from V and 4 from J, leaving 9 bases between them. Germline V gene sequence: CDR1 SQVTM, CDR2 ANQGSEA. The DNA for the CDR3 is TGCAGCGTTGACCGGGGAGGAGAGACCCAGTACTTC. Residues: CSVDRGGETQYF.

This clone was seen only once. This chain connects TRBV7-9 to TRBJ1-1; D not resolved. Trimming pared 5 bases from V and 3 bases from J, leaving 7 bases between. This CDR3 contains 12 residues. Germline loops: CDR1 SEHNR, CDR2 FQNEAQ (reference sequence). In nucleotides, the CDR3 is TGTGCCAGCAGCCTAGTCCACACTGAAGCTTTCTTT. Translated: CASSLVHTEAFF.

The chain links TRBV18 to TRBJ2-7; possible D gene TRBD1, 6 bases. The CDR3 contains 14 residues. In germline, CDR1 is KGHSH, CDR2 LQKENI. Trimming pared 5 bases from V and 2 bases from J, leaving 13 bases between. CDR3: CASSSRTEAYEQYF. DNA of the CDR3: TGTGCCAGCTCATCCCGGACAGAAGCCTACGAGCAGTACTTC.

This rearrangement joins TRBV13 to TRBJ1-6; TRBD1 agrees at 7 bases. CDR3 length: 19 amino acids. Germline assignment: CDR1 PRHDT and CDR2 FYEKMQ (reference sequence). Trimming took 8 bases from V and 0 from J; bases not matched to a gene: 16. CDR3 in DNA: TGTGCCAGCTCGAGGACCGGGACAGTGTCGAGCTCCTATAATTCACCCCTCCACTTT. Translation: CASSRTGTVSSSYNSPLHF. The variable domain in full, with the rest retrieved from reference TRBV13 and TRBJ1-6, is AAGVIQSPRHLIKEKRETATLKCYPIPRHDTVYWYQQGPGQDPQFLISFYEKMQSDKGSIPDRFSAQQFSDYHSELNMSSLELGDSALYFCASSRTGTVSSSYNSPLHFGNGTRLTVT.

Of note for this clone: Other nucleotide sequences in the sample specify the same CDR3. The chain employs TRBV9 and TRBJ2-5; TRBD2 matches 14 bases. After removal of 5 bases from V and 2 bases from J, the junction contained 5 bases not matched to a gene. This CDR3 is 16 amino acids long. The V gene's germline CDR1 is SGDLS and CDR2 YYNGEE. In DNA form, the CDR3 reads TGTGCCAGCAGTCCCGGACTAGCGGGGGGACAAGAGACCCAGTACTTC. It is translated as CASSPGLAGGQETQYF. Supplemented by reference TRBV9 and TRBJ2-5, the full variable domain reads DSGVTQTPKHLITATGQRVTLRCSPRSGDLSVYWYQQSLDQGLQFLIQYYNGEERAKGNILERFSAQQFPDLHSELNLSSLELGDSALYFCASSPGLAGGQETQYFGPGTRLLVL.

The chain is built from TRBV7-2 and TRBJ2-1; possible D gene TRBD2, 5 bases. The CDR3 is 15 residues long. The germline V gene encodes CDR1 SGHTA and CDR2 FQGNSA. V was cut by 1 base and J by 0 bases, with 7 bases left in between. The DNA of the CDR3 is TGTGCCAGCAGCTTAGTTACTAGCTCCTACAATGAGCAGTTCTTC. Amino acid sequence: CASSLVTSSYNEQFF.

To note about this clone: This same CDR3 is encoded by further DNA sequences in the sample. This chain links TRBV5-1 with TRBJ2-1, with 11 bases fitting TRBD2. Per germline, CDR1 SGHRS and CDR2 YFSETQ. The CDR3 loop spans 15 amino acids. Unmatched junction bases numbered 4, after V lost 1 base and J lost 7 bases. The CDR3 region has the DNA TGCGCCAGCAGCTTGCTAGCGGGGGGAGGGAATGAGCAGTTCTTC. It encodes CASSLLAGGGNEQFF.

This chain connects TRBV5-6 to TRBJ2-2; 8 positions agree with TRBD1. Germline V gives CDR1 SGHDT, CDR2 YYEEEE. The CDR3 totals 15 residues. Trimming removed 4 bases from V and 6 bases from J; junction bases left unmatched: 8. CDR3 in amino acids: CASSGDRGIAGELFF. The DNA of the CDR3 is TGTGCCAGCAGCGGCGACAGGGGTATTGCCGGGGAGCTGTTTTTT. The full variable domain, in which reference TRBV5-6 and TRBJ2-2 provide the parts outside the CDR3, is DAGVTQSPTHLIKTRGQQVTLRCSPKSGHDTVSWYQQALGQGPQFIFQYYEEEERQRGNFPDRFSGHQFPNYSSELNVNALLLGDSALYLCASSGDRGIAGELFFGEGSRLTVL.

The chain recombines TRBV5-1 with TRBJ2-1; the D is unclear. Germline lookup yields CDR1 SGHRS and CDR2 YFSETQ. Trimming shortened V by 0 bases and J by 2 bases, and 9 bases separated the two germline ends. This CDR3 region has 15 residues. CDR3 DNA: TGCGCCAGCAGCTTGGGTCCCACCACCTACAATGAGCAGTTCTTC. This translates into CASSLGPTTYNEQFF.

The chain uses TRBV18 and TRBJ1-2, with a tentative D call TRBD1 (6 bases). The V end lost 4 bases, the J end lost 0 bases, and 12 bases lay between the germline ends. Germline V gives CDR1 KGHSH, CDR2 LQKENI. This CDR3 has 15 amino acids. CDR3 amino acids: CASSHGQSPNYGYTF. The CDR3 DNA is TGTGCCAGCTCACACGGACAGTCACCTAACTATGGCTACACCTTC.

The chain joins TRBV7-8 to TRBJ1-2, with 7 positions matching TRBD1. This CDR3 is 15 amino acids long. After removal of 5 bases from V and 1 base from J, the junction contained 7 bases not matched to a gene. Germline assignment: CDR1 SGHVS and CDR2 FQNEAQ. The CDR3, as DNA: TGTGCCAGCAGCCCGTCCGGGACAGTTAACTATGGCTACACCTTC. It encodes CASSPSGTVNYGYTF.

J is TRBJ1-1 and V is TRBV7-8; the D gene is possibly TRBD1 (5 bases). This CDR3 has 14 amino acids. Looked up from germline, CDR1 is SGHVS and CDR2 is FQNEAQ. Trimming removed 5 bases at V and 1 base at J, with 11 bases between. The chain's CDR3 is CASSRDSTNTEAFF. The CDR3 DNA reads TGTGCCAGCAGCCGAGACAGCACGAACACTGAAGCTTTCTTT. The whole variable domain, remainder taken from reference TRBV7-8 and TRBJ1-1, is GAGVSQSPRYKVAKRGQDVALRCDPISGHVSLFWYQQALGQGPEFLTYFQNEAQLDKSGLPSDRFFAERPEGSVSTLKIQRTQQEDSAVYLCASSRDSTNTEAFFGQGTRLTVV.

This chain uses TRBV5-1 with TRBJ2-2; possibly TRBD2 for D (6 bases). CDR1 and CDR2 from the germline V gene are SGHRS and YFSETQ. CDR3 length: 16 residues. Trimming stripped 2 bases from V and 1 base from J, with 12 bases between. Here the CDR3 reads CASSFGGSKNTGELFF. The CDR3 coding sequence is TGCGCCAGCAGCTTCGGGGGAAGCAAGAACACCGGGGAGCTGTTTTTT.